Shown below are 20 T cell receptor beta chains from a single sample sequenced in a study of blood T cell repertoires in COVID-19. Libraries were prepared by immunoSEQ multiplex PCR; TCRdb keeps only in-frame clonotypes and omits some of them. The table has about 270,000 clones, approximately 83% seen once. Sequencing was carried out using peripheral blood. These receptors originate from a woman between 45 and 65 years old who had recovered from COVID-19.

The chain combines TRBV7-3 with TRBJ2-7; D possibly corresponds to TRBD2 (6 bases). V gave up 2 bases and J gave up 6 bases, with 14 bases separating them. The length of the CDR3 is 14 residues. Germline values: CDR1 SGHTA, CDR2 FQGTGA. CDR3 amino acids: CASSLDGGFAEQYF. Written as DNA, the CDR3 is TGTGCCAGCAGCTTAGACGGGGGATTTGCCGAGCAGTACTTC.

The CDR3 protein is CASSLVGAGREKLFF. In DNA form, the CDR3 reads TGTGCCAGCAGCTTAGTGGGCGCGGGAAGGGAAAAACTGTTTTTT. This chain uses TRBV7-2 with TRBJ1-4; unclear D gene. This CDR3 is 15 amino acids long. The V gene's germline CDR1 is SGHTA and CDR2 FQGNSA. V was pared by 1 base and J by 8 bases, with 14 bases between.

With respect to this clone: The same CDR3 also results from other DNA sequences found in this sample. In DNA form, the CDR3 reads TGTGCCAGCAGTTACTCTGGAGTGAACACTGAAGCTTTCTTT. Residues: CASSYSGVNTEAFF. J is TRBJ1-1 and V is TRBV6-5; no reliable D call. V gave up 0 bases and J gave up 0 bases, with 5 bases separating them. CDR3 length: 14 residues. Germline CDR1 reads MNHEY; CDR2 reads SVGAGI.

This chain connects TRBV7-2 to TRBJ2-7; the match to TRBD2 covers 8 bases. Germline trimming cut 2 bases from V and 2 bases from J; bases unmatched to any gene: 2. CDR3 length: 14 amino acids. From germline, CDR1 is SGHTA and CDR2 FQGNSA. The CDR3 region is CASSLTSGTYEQYF. CDR3 nucleotides: TGTGCCAGCAGCTTAACTAGCGGAACCTACGAGCAGTACTTC.

This sequence joins TRBV2 and TRBJ2-5; tentatively, D is TRBD1 (6 bases). CDR3 length: 13 amino acids. Germline CDR1 and CDR2: SNHLY and FYNNEI. Trimming cost V 7 bases and J 2 bases, with 11 bases left between them. In DNA form, the CDR3 reads TGTGCCAGCACCTCGAGGGGGCAAGAGACCCAGTACTTC. It encodes CASTSRGQETQYF.

V usage is TRBV5-4 and J usage is TRBJ1-6; 8 positions match TRBD1. CDR1 and CDR2 from the germline V gene are SGHNT and YYREEE (reference sequence). Germline trimming cut 5 bases from V and 1 base from J; bases unmatched to any gene: 8. The CDR3 has 17 amino acids. CDR3 protein: CASSRAGGKSYNSPLHF. DNA for the CDR3: TGTGCCAGCAGTCGGGCAGGGGGCAAGTCCTATAATTCACCCCTCCACTTT.

The chain employs TRBV7-2 and TRBJ1-1; TRBD1 matches at 7 bases. Germline CDR1 reads SGHTA; CDR2 reads FQGNSA. This CDR3 region has 12 residues. V lost 1 base, J lost 10 bases, and 3 bases stayed unmatched. As DNA, the CDR3 is TGTGCCAGCAGCTTAGACAGGGGATCAGCTTTCTTT. Translated, it gives CASSLDRGSAFF.

V and J are TRBV27 and TRBJ1-1; tentative D call: TRBD1 (5 bases). The length of the CDR3 is 18 residues. Germline V CDR1 and CDR2: MNHEY, SMNVEV (reference sequence). V was trimmed by 5 bases and J by 10 bases, leaving 32 bases between them. As DNA, the CDR3 is TGTGCCAGCAGTGCCTACCAGGGTGGGGTGGCCCGGCGGTTTCGAGCTTTCTTT. Encoded protein: CASSAYQGGVARRFRAFF.

The chain combines TRBV10-3 with TRBJ2-1, with 7 bases that match TRBD1. J gave up 5 bases and V 6 bases, and 7 bases lay outside the gene matches. The CDR3 consists of 14 residues. Germline CDR1 and CDR2: ENHRY and SYGVKD. The CDR3 loop reads CAISPTGSNNEQFF. DNA for the CDR3: TGTGCCATCAGCCCGACAGGGTCTAACAATGAGCAGTTCTTC.

The chain employs TRBV5-1 and TRBJ2-7, with D possibly being TRBD1 (5 bases). Germline CDR1 SGHRS, CDR2 YFSETQ. There are 17 residues in the CDR3. V was clipped by 0 bases and J by 2 bases, with 18 bases between them. Written as DNA, the CDR3 is TGCGCCAGCAGCTTGGAGAGTAGTACAGGCTCTACCTACGAGCAGTACTTC. This gives the protein CASSLESSTGSTYEQYF.

This clone came up once. The chain links TRBV5-4 to TRBJ2-3, with 11 bases matching TRBD2. V was clipped by 4 bases and J by 4 bases; unmatched bases: 2. The CDR3 loop spans 14 amino acids. The V gene's germline CDR1 is SGHNT and CDR2 YYREEE (reference sequence). The CDR3 is CASSISGGADTQYF. CDR3 nucleotide sequence: TGTGCCAGCAGCATTAGCGGGGGGGCAGATACGCAGTATTTT.

This clone appeared a few times. The chain couples TRBV21-1 to TRBJ2-7; the table calls TRBD1, which could not be checked here. TRBV21-1 is described as a pseudogene. The CDR3 contains 13 residues. CDR3 sequence (DNA): TGTGCCAGCGGCGCACAGAAGTCCTACGAGCAGTACTTC. It translates to CASGAQKSYEQYF.

Only one count was recorded for this clone. The V call is TRBV27, the J call TRBJ2-5; 7 bases agree with TRBD2. With V trimmed by 6 bases and J by 5 bases, 15 bases remained unmatched. There are 16 residues in the CDR3. Per germline, CDR1 MNHEY and CDR2 SMNVEV (reference sequence). This CDR3 reads CASSPPVGVGRETQYF. CDR3 coding DNA: TGTGCCAGCAGCCCCCCCGTGGGGGTCGGGAGGGAGACCCAGTACTTC.

This chain joins TRBV23-1 and TRBJ2-7, with 10 bases fitting TRBD2. TRBV23-1 is an open reading frame, and its role is uncertain. The CDR3 has 12 amino acids. CDR3 nucleotide sequence: TGCTCCCTCGGACTAGCGGACTACGAGCAGTACTTC. Its translation: CSLGLADYEQYF.

The chain carries TRBV18 and TRBJ2-7, with 7 bases identical to TRBD2. This CDR3 is 15 amino acids long. J lost 4 bases, V lost 8 bases, and 14 bases had no gene match. Germline V CDR1 and CDR2: KGHSH, LQKENI. This CDR3 is CASTLGPLALYEQYF. Here the CDR3 DNA reads TGTGCCAGCACCCTTGGGCCACTAGCGCTTTACGAGCAGTACTTC.

Only a few counts were recorded for this clone. This chain links TRBV5-4 with TRBJ2-7; possible D gene TRBD2, 6 bases. The germline CDR1 and CDR2 sequences are SGHNT and YYREEE (reference sequence). The CDR3 sequence is 13 residues long. With 3 bases removed from V and 2 bases from J, the gap between germline ends came to 9 bases. The CDR3 region is CASSWGGTYEQYF. For the CDR3, the DNA is TGTGCCAGCAGCTGGGGCGGGACCTACGAGCAGTACTTC. The full variable domain, its missing parts supplied by reference TRBV5-4 and TRBJ2-7, is ETGVTQSPTHLIKTRGQQVTLRCSSQSGHNTVSWYQQALGQGPQFIFQYYREEENGRGNFPPRFSGLQFPNYSSELNVNALELDDSALYLCASSWGGTYEQYFGPGTRLTVT.

The chain couples TRBV6-2 or TRBV6-3 to TRBJ2-1, with D possibly matching TRBD2 (5 bases). Germline assignment: CDR1 MNHEY and CDR2 SVGEGT. The CDR3 runs to 15 residues. The ends were cut back, 7 bases at V and 7 bases at J, with 20 bases in the middle. The CDR3 DNA sequence: TGTGCCAGCAACCCCCTAGGTGGGAGTGGGAATGAGCAGTTCTTC. Its protein product is CASNPLGGSGNEQFF.

The rearrangement links TRBV28 to TRBJ1-2, with D possibly TRBD1 on 6 matching bases. Trimming took 8 bases from V and 8 from J, leaving 21 bases between them. This CDR3 is built from 14 residues. Per the germline V gene, CDR1 is MDHEN and CDR2 is SYDVKM. The CDR3 DNA sequence: TGTGCCAGCGGACTGGGTCGCAGGGGTGAGGGCTACACCTTC. Protein product: CASGLGRRGEGYTF.

The rearrangement uses TRBV7-3 and TRBJ2-7; 8 bases fit TRBD2. CDR1 and CDR2 from the germline V gene are SGHTA and FQGTGA. Germline trimming cut 2 bases from V and 5 bases from J; bases unmatched to any gene: 8. This CDR3 region has 15 residues. CDR3 nucleotide sequence: TGTGCCAGCAGCTTAGGGCTAGCGGGTTTAGACGAGCAGTACTTC. Its translation is CASSLGLAGLDEQYF.

This clone was detected a few times. The chain employs TRBV7-3 and TRBJ2-1, with D maybe TRBD1 (8 bases). This CDR3 has 14 residues. V dropped 5 bases and J dropped 2 bases, with 10 bases sitting between them. From germline, CDR1 is SGHTA and CDR2 FQGTGA. CDR3 loop: CASSTGGAYNEQFF. As DNA, the CDR3 is TGTGCCAGCAGCACAGGGGGGGCCTACAATGAGCAGTTCTTC.